The rows below give T cell receptor beta chains drawn from one sample of a study of blood T cell repertoires in COVID-19. Sequencing used immunoSEQ multiplex PCR; TCRdb keeps in-frame clones, though not all of them. This sample has about 120,000 clones; over 75% occur once, and the top ten carry 1.5% to 2%. The source material was peripheral blood. These receptors came from a human donor with active COVID-19. The donor label of this sample is uncertain. The CDR3 runs from the conserved cysteine through the conserved F or W. D genes are given only for firm matches.

d_gene	v_gene	j_gene	CDR3aa
.	TRBV15	TRBJ2-1	CATSLDAGAGYNEQFF
TRBD2	TRBV6-5	TRBJ2-2	CASSSGLVGDTGELFF
TRBD2	TRBV15	TRBJ2-5	CATSRDRGGGGETQYF
.	TRBV5-1	TRBJ2-1	CASSLVRASYNEQFF
TRBD1	TRBV25-1	TRBJ2-1	CASRGPGQSYNEQFF
TRBD1	TRBV5-1	TRBJ1-3	CASSSGSRGLGNTIYF
.	TRBV9	TRBJ1-4	CASSVGTGDEKLFF
.	TRBV15	TRBJ2-1	CATSRDSTAYNEQFF
TRBD1	TRBV5-6	TRBJ1-5	CASSGQGTHQPQHF
.	TRBV10-3	TRBJ1-2	CAIKAGVDNYGYTF
.	TRBV5-1	TRBJ1-3	CASSLDLSGNTIYF
TRBD2	TRBV7-6	TRBJ2-2	CASSPMAGGNTGELFF
.	TRBV6-2/TRBV6-3	TRBJ1-6	CASSYPDRNSPLHF
TRBD1	TRBV30	TRBJ1-4	CAWRKQGGSEKLFF
TRBD1	TRBV4-1	TRBJ2-5	CASSQGQPAETQYF
TRBD2	TRBV25-1	TRBJ2-7	CASSTSGGPLNLYEQYF
TRBD2	TRBV9	TRBJ2-5	CASRPGLAGGETQYF
TRBD2	TRBV19	TRBJ2-3	CASSIAGGKTDTQYF
TRBD2	TRBV4-2	TRBJ2-1	CASSQDRLTSGAYNEQFF
TRBD2	TRBV7-3	TRBJ2-3	CASSLLGGGGTDTQYF
.	TRBV7-9	TRBJ2-1	CASSFLAGEQFF
TRBD1	TRBV4-3	TRBJ2-7	CASSLHEGQVYEQYF
TRBD1	TRBV6-5	TRBJ2-7	CASSWTGASYEQYF
TRBD2	TRBV6-4	TRBJ2-4	CASRGRTSGGAWAKNIQYF
.	TRBV9	TRBJ1-1	CASSVAGTGTGTEAFF
.	TRBV5-4	TRBJ2-5	CASSPEGFQETQYF
.	TRBV2	TRBJ2-2	CASSETGRQGNTGELFF
.	TRBV28	TRBJ2-3	CASYGGTNTDTQYF
.	TRBV30	TRBJ2-6	CAWSVHRRRANVLTF
.	TRBV5-4	TRBJ2-1	CASSLWVGGTYNEQFF
.	TRBV7-9	TRBJ1-5	CASSLARPGGNQPQHF
.	TRBV20-1	TRBJ1-2	CSASTGLWDGYTF
TRBD2	TRBV3-1/TRBV3-2	TRBJ2-3	CASKAGDGDTQYF
TRBD2	TRBV28	TRBJ2-3	CASRTSGTDTQYF
TRBD1	TRBV14	TRBJ2-1	CASSRPTGATYNEQFF
TRBD2	TRBV15	TRBJ2-1	CATSGTSGGASEQFF
.	TRBV5-1	TRBJ1-1	CASSLGVGVNTEAFF
TRBD2	TRBV4-3	TRBJ2-3	CASSQDKGTNLVPQYF
TRBD2	TRBV6-6	TRBJ2-3	CASSPTSGGAKWRDTQYF
.	TRBV7-8	TRBJ2-2	CASSLGTEGYTGELFF
.	TRBV15	TRBJ1-2	CATSRAAGFGYGYTF
.	TRBV19	TRBJ2-5	CASSTFRRDILQETQYF
TRBD1	TRBV19	TRBJ1-5	CASSIWQGDQPQHF
TRBD2	TRBV3-1/TRBV3-2	TRBJ2-1	CASSGRGLALEQFF
.	TRBV6-2/TRBV6-3	TRBJ1-1	CASSYGSPEAFF
TRBD1	TRBV6-5	TRBJ1-2	CASSYDRGLSGGYTF
.	TRBV5-4	TRBJ1-2	CASSPRGNYGYTF
TRBD1	TRBV27	TRBJ1-2	CASSPANTGDYGYTF
.	TRBV12-2	TRBJ1-2	CASRLRTEPYGYTF
TRBD2	TRBV5-1	TRBJ2-5	CASSLAPVSSGGAISETQYF
.	TRBV4-3	TRBJ1-1	CASSQDVQRTGNTEAFF
.	TRBV4-1	TRBJ1-6	CASSQIGERLNSPLHF
TRBD1	TRBV5-1	TRBJ1-6	CASSIGQEASPLHF
.	TRBV27	TRBJ1-4	CASRSGQTNEKLFF
.	TRBV19	TRBJ1-5	CASSIVPGTNQPQHF
TRBD1	TRBV2	TRBJ1-2	CASAGGGRGYTF